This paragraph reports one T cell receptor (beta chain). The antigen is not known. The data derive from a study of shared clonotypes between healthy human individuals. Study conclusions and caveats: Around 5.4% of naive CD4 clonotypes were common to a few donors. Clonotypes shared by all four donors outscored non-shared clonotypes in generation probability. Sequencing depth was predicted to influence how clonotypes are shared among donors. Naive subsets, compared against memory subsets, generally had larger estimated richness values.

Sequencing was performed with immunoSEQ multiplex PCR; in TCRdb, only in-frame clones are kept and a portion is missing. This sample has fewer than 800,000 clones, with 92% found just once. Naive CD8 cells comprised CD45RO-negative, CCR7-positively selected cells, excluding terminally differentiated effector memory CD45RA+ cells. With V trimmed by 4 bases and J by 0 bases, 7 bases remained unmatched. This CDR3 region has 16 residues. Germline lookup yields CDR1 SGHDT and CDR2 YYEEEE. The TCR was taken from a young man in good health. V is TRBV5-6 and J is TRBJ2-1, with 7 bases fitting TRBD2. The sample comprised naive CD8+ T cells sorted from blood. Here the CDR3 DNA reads TGTGCCAGCAGCCATGTTGGCGGGAGCTCCTACAATGAGCAGTTCTTC. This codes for CASSHVGGSSYNEQFF.